Presented here are 26 T cell receptor beta chains from one specimen sequenced in a study of T cell responses to AZD1222 COVID-19 vaccine. Assay used: immunoSEQ multiplex PCR; TCRdb lists only in-frame clones, some missing. The table shows some 130,000 clones, with about 91% occurring only once. This specimen was peripheral blood, taken on day 0 of AZD1222 vaccination. Source of these receptors: an adult in good health.

The chain carries TRBV19 and TRBJ2-2, with TRBD1 as a possible D gene (6 bases). Germline values: CDR1 LNHDA, CDR2 SQIVND (reference sequence). The length of the CDR3 is 13 residues. Deletions cut 5 bases from V and 6 bases from J, with 10 bases between. CDR3 loop: CASSPTGSGELFF. The CDR3 DNA reads as TGTGCCAGTAGTCCTACAGGGTCCGGGGAGCTGTTTTTT.

V gene TRBV5-5 combines with J gene TRBJ1-2; D perhaps matches TRBD1 (5 bases). The CDR3 covers 15 residues. Germline lookup yields CDR1 SGHKS and CDR2 YYEKEE (reference sequence). Trimming cost V 0 bases and J 8 bases, with 17 bases left between them. CDR3 DNA: TGTGCCAGCAGCTTGGTTGGGGCTCATGCGAAGGGCTACACCTTC. Amino acid sequence: CASSLVGAHAKGYTF.

The rearrangement joins TRBV27 to TRBJ1-1; 10 nucleotides match TRBD1. Germline assignment: CDR1 MNHEY and CDR2 SMNVEV (reference sequence). The ends lost 10 bases at V and 3 bases at J; junction bases unmatched: 14. The CDR3 spans 16 residues. CDR3 in DNA: TGTGCCACTATGAAGGTGACAGGGGGCTTCGACACTGAAGCTTTCTTT. It is translated as CATMKVTGGFDTEAFF.

The chain joins TRBV5-4 to TRBJ2-7; TRBD2 matches 8 bases. V dropped 4 bases and J dropped 3; count of bases not matched to a gene: 6. The germline V gene has CDR1 SGHNT and CDR2 YYREEE (reference sequence). The CDR3 runs to 14 residues. CDR3 sequence: CASSLSGSGYEQYF. DNA for the CDR3: TGTGCCAGCAGCCTGAGCGGGAGCGGCTACGAGCAGTACTTC.

CDR3 nucleotide sequence: TGTGCCAGCAGCTCACAGTGGCGAGATACGCAGTATTTT. Encoded protein: CASSSQWRDTQYF. V and J are TRBV7-2 and TRBJ2-3, with D unclear. The CDR3 has 13 amino acids. In germline, CDR1 is SGHTA, CDR2 FQGNSA. V lost 4 bases, J lost 5 bases, and 10 bases lay in between.

V gene TRBV9 combines with J gene TRBJ2-1; a possible D gene is TRBD1 (6 bases). From germline, CDR1 is SGDLS and CDR2 YYNGEE. Between the trimmed V and J ends, which lost 3 bases and 7 bases, there was a span of 8 bases. The CDR3 contains 12 residues. The CDR3 nucleotides read TGTGCCAGCAGCGCCAGGGGAAATGAGCAGTTCTTC. Translated, it gives CASSARGNEQFF.

The chain links TRBV7-2 to TRBJ1-1, with 9 bases lining up with TRBD1. This CDR3 comprises 15 residues. Looked up from germline, CDR1 is SGHTA and CDR2 is FQGNSA. V lost 5 bases and J lost 3; bases outside the gene matches: 7. CDR3 sequence (DNA): TGTGCCAGCAGCGCCCTGACAGGGGGGGACACTGAAGCTTTCTTT. Encoded protein: CASSALTGGDTEAFF.

The J gene is TRBJ1-4, the V gene TRBV2, with TRBD1 matching over 8 bases. V was pared by 6 bases and J by 7 bases, with 7 bases of the junction left unmatched. The CDR3 extends over 14 amino acids. The germline CDR1 and CDR2 sequences are SNHLY and FYNNEI. The DNA for the CDR3 is TGTGCCAGCAGCGCAGGGGGCGGCCCTGAAAAACTGTTTTTT. Amino acids: CASSAGGGPEKLFF.

The genes are TRBV27 and TRBJ2-7; the match to TRBD1 covers 7 bases. V lost 5 bases and J lost 4; bases outside the gene matches: 11. The CDR3 has 15 residues. The germline gives CDR1 MNHEY, CDR2 SMNVEV (reference sequence). The CDR3 coding sequence is TGTGCCAGCAGTCTAGACAGGGCCCCTTCTTACGAGCAGTACTTC. Amino acids: CASSLDRAPSYEQYF.

V is TRBV11-2 and J is TRBJ2-2; D possibly corresponds to TRBD1 (6 bases). With 5 bases removed from V and 1 base from J, the gap between germline ends came to 11 bases. Looked up from germline, CDR1 is SGHAT and CDR2 is FQNNGV. The CDR3 is 15 amino acids. CDR3 sequence: CASSPRTENTGELFF. Written as DNA, the CDR3 is TGTGCCAGCAGCCCTCGGACAGAGAACACCGGGGAGCTGTTTTTT. Full variable domain (rest looked up from reference TRBV11-2 and TRBJ2-2): EAGVAQSPRYKIIEKRQSVAFWCNPISGHATLYWYQQILGQGPKLLIQFQNNGVVDDSQLPKDRFSAERLKGVDSTLKIQPAKLEDSAVYLCASSPRTENTGELFFGEGSRLTVL.

The chain employs TRBV6-2 or TRBV6-3 and TRBJ2-2, with 9 nucleotides matching TRBD2. The CDR3 sequence is 16 residues long. Germline CDR1 is MNHEY and CDR2 is SVGEGT. The V gene end was trimmed by 3 bases and the J gene end by 2 bases; junction bases not matched to a gene: 4. CDR3 sequence (DNA): TGTGCCAGCAGTTATCGGCGGGAGGGCAACACCGGGGAGCTGTTTTTT. Translating it yields CASSYRREGNTGELFF.

J is TRBJ2-2 and V is TRBV5-5; 8 bases line up with TRBD2. This CDR3 has 16 amino acids. Germline V CDR1 and CDR2: SGHKS, YYEKEE (reference sequence). J gave up 6 bases and V 0 bases, and 7 bases lay outside the gene matches. The CDR3 DNA reads as TGTGCCAGCAGCTTGGTGGTAGCGGGAAGCCCCGGGGAGCTGTTTTTT. Translation: CASSLVVAGSPGELFF.

The V call is TRBV6-5, the J call TRBJ1-1; D ambiguous. From germline, CDR1 is MNHEY and CDR2 SVGAGI. The CDR3 contains 13 residues. V was cut by 4 bases and J by 7 bases, with 13 bases left in between. Here the CDR3 reads CASSSPPYIEAFF. The CDR3 DNA is TGTGCCAGCAGTTCCCCCCCTTACATTGAAGCTTTCTTT.

In nucleotides, the CDR3 is TGTGCCAGCAGTGTTCTCCGGGACAATTATGGCTACACCTTC. Its translation is CASSVLRDNYGYTF. This chain connects TRBV2 to TRBJ1-2; a possible D gene is TRBD1 (6 bases). The CDR3 extends over 14 amino acids. CDR1 SNHLY and CDR2 FYNNEI come from the germline V gene. Trimming pared 4 bases from V and 5 bases from J, leaving 14 bases between.

V usage is TRBV7-2 and J usage is TRBJ2-7; TRBD2 agrees at 8 bases. V lost 5 bases to trimming and J lost 2 bases; unmatched junction nucleotides: 5. CDR1 is SGHTA, CDR2 FQGNSA, per germline. The CDR3 covers 14 residues. The CDR3 spells CASSVSGSPYEQYF. The CDR3 DNA reads TGTGCCAGCAGCGTGAGCGGGAGTCCCTACGAGCAGTACTTC.

This clone was counted a few times. The chain recombines TRBV7-6 with TRBJ2-7, with D possibly matching TRBD1 (6 bases). CDR1 is SGHVS and CDR2 is FNYEAQ in the germline V gene. Trimming left V 1 base short and J 0 bases short, with 13 bases between. CDR3 length: 16 amino acids. The CDR3 region has the DNA TGTGCCAGCAGCTTAGAACCGGGGACAAGCTCCTACGAGCAGTACTTC. Protein: CASSLEPGTSSYEQYF. Combining the CDR3 with reference TRBV7-6 and TRBJ2-7 gives the whole variable domain GAGVSQSPRYKVTKRGQDVALRCDPISGHVSLYWYRQALGQGPEFLTYFNYEAQQDKSGLPNDRFSAERPEGSISTLTIQRTEQRDSAMYRCASSLEPGTSSYEQYFGPGTRLTVT.

The gene calls are TRBV29-1 and TRBJ1-5; TRBD1 matches 9 bases. The CDR3 is 12 residues long. The V and J ends lost 6 bases and 6 bases, in that order; junction bases with no gene match: 3. The germline V gene encodes CDR1 SQVTM and CDR2 ANQGSEA. Written as DNA, the CDR3 is TGCAGCGTGCGACAGGGGGTTCAGCCCCAGCATTTT. Its translation is CSVRQGVQPQHF.

The rearrangement uses TRBV7-9 and TRBJ2-7; 10 positions match TRBD2. Germline lookup yields CDR1 SEHNR and CDR2 FQNEAQ (reference sequence). CDR3 length equals 14 residues. Unmatched junction bases numbered 7, after V lost 5 bases and J lost 6 bases. The CDR3 here is CASSTSGRASEQYF. DNA of the CDR3: TGTGCCAGCAGCACGAGCGGGAGGGCTTCCGAGCAGTACTTC.

V usage is TRBV30 and J usage is TRBJ1-2, with unresolved D. The CDR3 spans 13 residues. Trimming removed 5 bases at V and 4 bases at J, with 14 bases between. Germline CDR1 GTSNPN, CDR2 SVGIG (reference sequence). CDR3 sequence: CAWAPGSGYGYTF. DNA of the CDR3: TGTGCCTGGGCCCCGGGTTCGGGCTATGGCTACACCTTC.

The chain uses TRBV30 and TRBJ2-5; the D gene is possibly TRBD1 (6 bases). V lost 1 base and J 6 bases, leaving 12 bases between the germline ends. Germline V gene lookup returns CDR1 GTSNPN and CDR2 SVGIG (reference sequence). The CDR3 totals 13 residues. This CDR3 reads CAWSDRVVKTQYF. CDR3 sequence (DNA): TGTGCCTGGAGTGACAGGGTCGTCAAGACCCAGTACTTC.

The chain has TRBV24-1 and TRBJ2-2, with TRBD1 matching over 9 bases. CDR3 length equals 17 residues. V was pared by 3 bases and J by 7 bases, with 11 bases of the junction left unmatched. Per the germline V gene, CDR1 is KGHDR and CDR2 is SFDVKD. The CDR3 DNA follows: TGTGCCACCAGTGATCCCCCCGGGACAGGGAGCGGCGGGGAGCTGTTTTTT. It encodes CATSDPPGTGSGGELFF.

This chain uses TRBV24-1 with TRBJ2-7, with TRBD2 matching over 13 bases. Germline CDR1 reads KGHDR; CDR2 reads SFDVKD. The junction had 5 bases not matched to a gene; V was cut back by 3 bases and J by 4 bases. The CDR3 length is 16 residues. In DNA, the CDR3 is TGTGCCACCAGTGATCTAGGACTAGCGGGAGTTTACGAGCAGTACTTC. Protein sequence: CATSDLGLAGVYEQYF.

The chain combines TRBV7-9 with TRBJ2-1; 9 bases align to TRBD1. After removal of 5 bases from V and 3 bases from J, the junction contained 2 bases not matched to a gene. Germline CDR1 reads SEHNR; CDR2 reads FQNEAQ (reference sequence). The CDR3 spans 14 residues. For the CDR3, the DNA is TGTGCCAGCAGCATGGGACAGGGCTACAATGAGCAGTTCTTC. Encoded protein: CASSMGQGYNEQFF.

This chain connects TRBV9 to TRBJ2-1, with D possibly matching TRBD1 (6 bases). The CDR3 extends over 15 amino acids. CDR1 SGDLS and CDR2 YYNGEE come from the germline V gene. V lost 5 bases, J lost 4 bases, and 16 bases lay in between. The CDR3 is CASRETGHGYNEQFF. CDR3 nucleotide sequence: TGTGCCAGCAGGGAAACGGGACACGGATACAATGAGCAGTTCTTC.

CDR3 region: CASSKGGVGNTEAFF. The CDR3 DNA reads TGTGCCAGTAGTAAGGGCGGAGTAGGGAACACTGAAGCTTTCTTT. V is TRBV19 and J is TRBJ1-1; D unresolved. Looked up from germline, CDR1 is LNHDA and CDR2 is SQIVND (reference sequence). V lost 4 bases, J lost 1 base, and 13 bases lay in between. The length of the CDR3 is 15 residues.

The rearrangement joins TRBV7-2 to TRBJ1-6; D is uncertain. Germline loops: CDR1 SGHTA, CDR2 FQGNSA. There are 15 residues in the CDR3. V lost 5 bases and J 7 bases, leaving 15 bases between the germline ends. CDR3 amino acids: CASSNVGRRNSPLHF. DNA for the CDR3: TGTGCCAGCAGCAACGTAGGCAGGAGGAATTCACCCCTCCACTTT. The complete variable domain, with remaining parts taken from reference TRBV7-2 and TRBJ1-6, reads GAGVSQSPSNKVTEKGKDVELRCDPISGHTALYWYRQSLGQGLEFLIYFQGNSAPDKSGLPSDRFSAERTGGSVSTLTIQRTQQEDSAVYLCASSNVGRRNSPLHFGNGTRLTVT.